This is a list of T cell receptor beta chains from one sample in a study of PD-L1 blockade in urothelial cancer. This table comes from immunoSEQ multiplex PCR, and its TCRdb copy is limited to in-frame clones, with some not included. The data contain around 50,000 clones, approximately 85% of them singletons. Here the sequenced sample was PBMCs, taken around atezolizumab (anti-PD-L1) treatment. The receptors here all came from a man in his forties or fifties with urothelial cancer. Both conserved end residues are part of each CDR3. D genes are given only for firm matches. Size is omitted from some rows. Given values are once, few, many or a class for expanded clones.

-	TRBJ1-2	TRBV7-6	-	TGTGCCAGCAGCCCGGGGGGGGACCCGCGGGGCTACACCTTC	CASSPGGDPRGYTF
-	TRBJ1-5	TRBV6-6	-	TGTGCCAGCAGTTACTCGAACGAGACGGGAAATCAGCCCCAGCATTTT	CASSYSNETGNQPQHF
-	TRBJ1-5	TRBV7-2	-	TGTGCCAGCAGCTTTGGGGGCGGGCAGCCCCAGCATTTT	CASSFGGGQPQHF
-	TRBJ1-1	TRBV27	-	TGTGCCAGCAGTTTATCGAGAGGCAGGAACACTGAAGCTTTCTTT	CASSLSRGRNTEAFF
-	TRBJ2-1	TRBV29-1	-	TGCAGCGTCAAGGTAGAGGGAGGCCTCCAGAGGTACAATGAGCAGTTCTTC	CSVKVEGGLQRYNEQFF
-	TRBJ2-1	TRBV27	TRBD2	TGTGCCAGCAGTTTAGCCCAAATAGGACTAGCGGGAGGGCCGGACAATGAGCAGTTCTTC	CASSLAQIGLAGGPDNEQFF
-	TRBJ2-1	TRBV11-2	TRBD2	TGTGCCAGCAGCCATCCCCACGGGGGGGCTATTGAGCAGTTCTTC	CASSHPHGGAIEQFF
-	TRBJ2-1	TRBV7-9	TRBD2	TGTGCCAGCAGCCCCACTAGCGGGGGACTCTCCTACAATGAGCAGTTCTTC	CASSPTSGGLSYNEQFF
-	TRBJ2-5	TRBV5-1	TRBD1	TGCGCCAGCAGCGACGGGACAGGGGGAAGAGAGACCCAGTACTTC	CASSDGTGGRETQYF
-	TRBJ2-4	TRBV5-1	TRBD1	TGCGCCAGCAGCCGGCGACAGGGTCTCCAAAACATTCAGTACTTC	CASSRRQGLQNIQYF
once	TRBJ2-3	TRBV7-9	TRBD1	TGTGCCAGCAGCTCGGGGACAGGGAAGAATACGCAGTATTTT	CASSSGTGKNTQYF
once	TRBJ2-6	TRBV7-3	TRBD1	TGTGCCAGCAGCTTAAGAGTAATGTCGGCAGGGGGATCCCCTGGGGCCAACGTCCTGACTTTC	CASSLRVMSAGGSPGANVLTF
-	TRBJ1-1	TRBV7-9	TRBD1	TGTGCCAGCAGCTCATCGTGGGACAGGGGGCAGGGTGAAGCTTTCTTT	CASSSSWDRGQGEAFF
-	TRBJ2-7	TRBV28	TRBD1	TGTGCCAGCAGGGGACAGGGGACCTACGAGCAGTACTTC	CASRGQGTYEQYF
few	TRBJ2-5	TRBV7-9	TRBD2	TGTGCCAGCAGCTTACAGACTAGCGGGGGGATCCAAGAGACCCAGTACTTC	CASSLQTSGGIQETQYF
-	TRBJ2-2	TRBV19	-	TGTGCCAGTAGTACCCCCAGAGGAATCCCCGGGGAGCTGTTTTTT	CASSTPRGIPGELFF
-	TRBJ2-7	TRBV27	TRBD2	TGTGCCAGCAGTTTACGGATTAGCGGGAGGGCCGGTGACTCCTACGAGCAGTACTTC	CASSLRISGRAGDSYEQYF
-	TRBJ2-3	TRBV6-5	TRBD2	TGTGCCAGCAGTCGGGAGGGACTAGATACGCAGTATTTT	CASSREGLDTQYF
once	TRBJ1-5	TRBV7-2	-	TGTGCCAGCAGCTTAGATGGGAGAAGCAATCAGCCCCAGCATTTT	CASSLDGRSNQPQHF
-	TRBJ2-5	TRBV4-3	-	TGCGCCAGCAGCCAAGGAGGGGGAGTAGAGACCCAGTACTTC	CASSQGGGVETQYF
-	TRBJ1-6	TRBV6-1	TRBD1	TGTGCCAGCAGTGAATCCGGACAGGGTCTACCCCTCCACTTT	CASSESGQGLPLHF
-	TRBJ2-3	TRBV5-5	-	TGTGCCAGCAGCTTTTTGGCGGGCGATACGCAGTATTTT	CASSFLAGDTQYF
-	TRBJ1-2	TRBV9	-	TGTGCCTCAGCAGCGCCACTACAGGGTCGAGGCTACACCTTC	CASAAPLQGRGYTF
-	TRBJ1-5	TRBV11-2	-	TGTGCCAGCAGCACGACGGGGAGCAATCAGCCCCAGCATTTT	CASSTTGSNQPQHF
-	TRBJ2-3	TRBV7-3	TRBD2	TGTGCCAGCAGCAGCAGCGGGGGTTCGGATACGCAGTATTTT	CASSSSGGSDTQYF
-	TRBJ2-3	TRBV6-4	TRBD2	TGTGCCAGCAGTGAACTAGCGGGGGGCCACACAGATACGCAGTATTTT	CASSELAGGHTDTQYF
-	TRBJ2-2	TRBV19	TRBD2	TGTGCCAATCCGCCTGGGACTAGCGGAAATTCGAACACCGGGGAGCTGTTTTTT	CANPPGTSGNSNTGELFF
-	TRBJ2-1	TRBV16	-	TGTGCCAGCAGCCAATACAAGGGGGCCTACAATGAGCAGTTCTTC	CASSQYKGAYNEQFF
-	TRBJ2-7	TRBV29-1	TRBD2	TGCAGCGCCAGCGGGACTAGCGGGAGGGGTCCCTACGAGCAGTACTTC	CSASGTSGRGPYEQYF
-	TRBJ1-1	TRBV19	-	TGTGCCAGTAGAGAACACAGGGTTACTGAAGCTTTCTTT	CASREHRVTEAFF
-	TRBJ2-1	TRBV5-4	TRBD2	TGTGCCAGCAGCTTCGGCGGGTATCTCCAGCGGGAGGCATCCTACAATGAGCAGTTCTTC	CASSFGGYLQREASYNEQFF
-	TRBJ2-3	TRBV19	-	TGTGCCAGTAGTATAGCAGGGGGGCAGGCAGATACGCAGTATTTT	CASSIAGGQADTQYF
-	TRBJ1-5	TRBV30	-	TGTGCCTGGAGCGGAAGGGGCCAGCCCCAGCATTTT	CAWSGRGQPQHF
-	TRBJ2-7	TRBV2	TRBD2	TGTGCCAGCAAGTTCCGCGGAGTCCTAGCGGGGGGGAATTACGAGCAGTACTTC	CASKFRGVLAGGNYEQYF
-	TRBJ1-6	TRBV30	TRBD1	TGTGCCTGGAGTGTACTAAAGGGGACAGGGGCTGAATCACCCCTCCACTTT	CAWSVLKGTGAESPLHF